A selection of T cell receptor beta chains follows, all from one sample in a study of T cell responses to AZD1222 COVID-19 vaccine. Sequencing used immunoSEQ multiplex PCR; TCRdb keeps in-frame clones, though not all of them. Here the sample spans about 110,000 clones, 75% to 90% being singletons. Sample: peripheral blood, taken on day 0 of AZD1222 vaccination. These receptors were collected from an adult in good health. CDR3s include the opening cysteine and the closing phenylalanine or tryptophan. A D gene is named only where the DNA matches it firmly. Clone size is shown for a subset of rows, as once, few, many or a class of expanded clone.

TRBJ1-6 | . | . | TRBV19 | TGTGCCAGTAGTCTACCCTCCCCGCCGGGGGCACCATTCACATCACCCCTCCACTTT | CASSLPSPPGAPFTSPLHF
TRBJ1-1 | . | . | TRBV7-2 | TGTGCCAGCAGCTTACTTTTTCAGGTAGCCGCTGAAGCTTTCTTT | CASSLLFQVAAEAFF
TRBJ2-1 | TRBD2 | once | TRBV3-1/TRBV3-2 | TGTGCCAGCAGCCAACATAGCGGGAGATTTTACAATGAGCAGTTCTTC | CASSQHSGRFYNEQFF
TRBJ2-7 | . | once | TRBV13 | TGTGCCAGCAGCTTAATCAGGGCACCCTACGAGCAGTACTTC | CASSLIRAPYEQYF
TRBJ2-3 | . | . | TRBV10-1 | TGCGCCAGCAGTGAGTTTCAGGGTGGAGAAGATACGCAGTATTTT | CASSEFQGGEDTQYF
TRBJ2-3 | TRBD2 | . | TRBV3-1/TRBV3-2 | TGTGCCAGCAGCCCCTTCCCTGTGGGACTAGCGGGGGGGGCAGATACGCAGTATTTT | CASSPFPVGLAGGADTQYF
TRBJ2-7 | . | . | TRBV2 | TGTGCCAGCAGTGAAGCGCTGGCAGGGGTATACGAGCAGTACTTC | CASSEALAGVYEQYF
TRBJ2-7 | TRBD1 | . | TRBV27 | TGTGCCAGCAGAAGTTACGACAGGGGGCGTGTCGAGCAGTACTTC | CASRSYDRGRVEQYF
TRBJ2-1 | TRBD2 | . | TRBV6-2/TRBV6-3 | TGTGCCAGCATCCCAGCGGGATTCAATGAGCAGTTCTTC | CASIPAGFNEQFF
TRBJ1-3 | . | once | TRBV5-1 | TGCGCCAGCAGCCCAGAGGGAAACACCATATATTTT | CASSPEGNTIYF
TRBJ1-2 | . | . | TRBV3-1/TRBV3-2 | TGTGCCAGCAGCCAAGCCGACAGTAACTATGGCTACACCTTC | CASSQADSNYGYTF
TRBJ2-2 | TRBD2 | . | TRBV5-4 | TGTGCCAGCAGCCCCACTCCTGTGGGGGGGGCCGGGGAGCTGTTTTTT | CASSPTPVGGAGELFF
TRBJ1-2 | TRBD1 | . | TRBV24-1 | TGTGCCACCAGCCCCCAGGGGGTTAACTATGGCTACACCTTC | CATSPQGVNYGYTF